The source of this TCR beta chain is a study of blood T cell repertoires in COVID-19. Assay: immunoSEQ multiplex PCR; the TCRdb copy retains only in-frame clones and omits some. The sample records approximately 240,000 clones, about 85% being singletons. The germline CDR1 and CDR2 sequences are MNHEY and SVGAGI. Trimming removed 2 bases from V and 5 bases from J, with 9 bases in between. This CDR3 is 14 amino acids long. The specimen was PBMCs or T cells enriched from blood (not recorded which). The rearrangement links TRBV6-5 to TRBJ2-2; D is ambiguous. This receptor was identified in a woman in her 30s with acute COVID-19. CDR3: CASSYRSKTGELFF. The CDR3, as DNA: TGTGCCAGCAGTTACCGGAGCAAGACCGGGGAGCTGTTTTTT.